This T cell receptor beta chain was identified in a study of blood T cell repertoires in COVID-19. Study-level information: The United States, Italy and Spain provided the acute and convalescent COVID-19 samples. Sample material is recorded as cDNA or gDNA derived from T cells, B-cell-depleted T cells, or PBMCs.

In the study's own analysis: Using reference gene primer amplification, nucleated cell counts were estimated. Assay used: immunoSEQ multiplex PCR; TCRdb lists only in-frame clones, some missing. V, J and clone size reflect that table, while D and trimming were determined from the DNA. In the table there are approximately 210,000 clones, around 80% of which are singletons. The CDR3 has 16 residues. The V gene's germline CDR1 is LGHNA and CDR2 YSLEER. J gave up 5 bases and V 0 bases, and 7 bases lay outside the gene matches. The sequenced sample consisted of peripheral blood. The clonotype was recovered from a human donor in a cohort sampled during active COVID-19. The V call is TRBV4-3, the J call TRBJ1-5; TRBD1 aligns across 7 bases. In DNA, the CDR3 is TGCGCCAGCAGCCAAGATTCAGGCAGGGGGTATCAGCCCCAGCATTTT. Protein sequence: CASSQDSGRGYQPQHF.